The T cell receptor beta chain under discussion was sequenced for a study of cytomegalovirus exposure and HLA in healthy donors. Study-level information: Researchers found that around 80% of a few hundred genotyped donors fell within the Caucasian-associated ancestry cluster.

As to this clone: Other DNA sequences in the sample encode the same CDR3.

Primers for the PCR totalled 60 Vbeta and 13 Jbeta. Profiled with immunoSEQ multiplex PCR; TCRdb holds only in-frame clones, not every one. The data hold roughly 100,000 clones, with more than 75% observed a single time. V lost 0 bases to trimming and J lost 3 bases, with 10 bases between them. Per the germline V gene, CDR1 is SGDLS and CDR2 is YYNGEE. CDR3 length equals 14 residues. The clonotype was recovered from a woman in her thirties or forties in good health and CMV-seronegative. The specimen sequenced was PBMCs. The chain employs TRBV9 and TRBJ2-7, with D tentatively TRBD2 (6 bases). This CDR3 is CASSVGQGGYEQYF. The CDR3 coding sequence is TGTGCCAGCAGCGTAGGGCAGGGAGGCTACGAGCAGTACTTC.